Following are 2 T cell receptor beta chains from one sample sequenced in a study of control samples from healthy donors and cancer patients. Clones were read by immunoSEQ multiplex PCR, and TCRdb kept only the in-frame ones, dropping some. In the table there are about 89,000 clones, over 65% of which are singletons. Input material: blood. The receptors were gathered from a woman aged 40 to 50 in good health.

The chain links TRBV11-2 to TRBJ1-6, with D possibly TRBD1 on 5 matching bases. The CDR3 has 17 residues. CDR1 and CDR2 from the germline V gene are SGHAT and FQNNGV. V lost 1 base, J lost 0 bases, and 10 bases lay in between. DNA for the CDR3: TGTGCCAGCAGCTTAGGGGGGGGGAGCTCCTATAATTCACCCCTCCACTTT. This codes for CASSLGGGSSYNSPLHF.

This chain links TRBV3-1 (or the pseudogene TRBV3-2) with TRBJ1-1; 8 bases are a match to TRBD1. Germline-derived CDR1 and CDR2 are LGHDT and YNNKEL (reference sequence). The V gene end was trimmed by 2 bases and the J gene end by 1 base; junction bases not matched to a gene: 3. This CDR3 has 15 residues. The CDR3 loop reads CASSQKGTGNTEAFF. The CDR3 DNA reads as TGTGCCAGCAGCCAAAAAGGGACAGGGAACACTGAAGCTTTCTTT.